This is a list of T cell receptor beta chains from one sample in a study of blood T cell repertoires in COVID-19. Assay used: immunoSEQ multiplex PCR; TCRdb lists only in-frame clones, some missing. The sample lists roughly 80,000 clones, 87% seen once, with nearly 5% in the top ten. Sequenced sample: peripheral blood. Receptors were obtained from a woman aged 80 or over with active or convalescent COVID-19. Each CDR3 is given with its conserved first and last residue. Fields, in order: D gene, V gene, clone size, J gene, CDR3 protein, CDR3 DNA. D genes are given only for firm matches. Size values are once, few and many counts, or a class for expanded clones, and some rows have none.

>TRBD2|TRBV11-3|few|TRBJ2-1
CASSPSGGGTEQFF
TGTGCCAGCAGCCCTAGCGGGGGGGGGACCGAGCAGTTCTTC
>TRBD1|TRBV2|-|TRBJ1-2
CASSSPPGQGGLNYGYTF
TGTGCCAGCAGCTCCCCGCCGGGACAGGGGGGTCTTAACTATGGCTACACCTTC
>-|TRBV18|-|TRBJ2-3
CASSPDIREGLDTQYF
TGTGCCAGCTCACCAGACATCAGGGAAGGTTTGGATACGCAGTATTTT
>-|TRBV28|-|TRBJ1-4
CASSFLGAGEKLFF
TGTGCCAGCAGTTTTTTGGGGGCGGGTGAAAAACTGTTTTTT
>TRBD1|TRBV6-6|-|TRBJ1-1
CASSRTGGKGTGTEAFF
TGTGCCAGCAGTCGGACAGGGGGAAAGGGAACGGGCACTGAAGCTTTCTTT
>-|TRBV5-5|-|TRBJ2-7
CASSLDPLSSYEQYF
TGTGCCAGCAGCTTGGATCCTTTGAGCTCCTACGAGCAGTACTTC
>TRBD2|TRBV27|-|TRBJ2-5
CASSGLAGGFQETQYF
TGTGCCAGCAGTGGACTAGCGGGAGGGTTCCAAGAGACCCAGTACTTC
>TRBD2|TRBV4-1|-|TRBJ2-1
CASSQEVAGGLYGEQFF
TGCGCCAGCAGCCAAGAGGTAGCGGGGGGGCTCTATGGTGAGCAGTTCTTC
>TRBD2|TRBV9|-|TRBJ2-7
CASSPDSGAISYEQYF
TGTGCCAGCAGCCCGGATAGCGGGGCCATCTCCTACGAGCAGTACTTC
>TRBD1|TRBV19|-|TRBJ1-2
CASGQGFGGYTF
TGTGCCAGCGGACAGGGGTTCGGCGGCTACACCTTC